Listed below are T cell receptor beta chains from one sample, sequenced in a study of T cell responses to AZD1222 COVID-19 vaccine. Assay: immunoSEQ multiplex PCR; the TCRdb copy retains only in-frame clones and omits some. The sample contains about 150,000 clones, around nine tenths of which appear only once. The sample consisted of peripheral blood, taken 28 days after the second AZD1222 dose. The source of these receptors is an adult who received the AZD1222 COVID-19 vaccine. CDR3s include the opening cysteine and the closing phenylalanine or tryptophan. The order of the fields is clone size, J gene, D gene, V gene, CDR3 protein, CDR3 DNA. The D gene is left open where the match is weak. Not every row has a clone size; where given, it reads once, few, many or a size class.

>.|TRBJ2-3|.|TRBV3-1/TRBV3-2
CASSQDIETGSTDTQYF
TGTGCCAGCAGCCAAGATATTGAAACAGGTAGCACAGATACGCAGTATTTT
>once|TRBJ2-6|.|TRBV14
CASSPQWISGANVLTF
TGTGCCAGCAGCCCCCAGTGGATCTCTGGGGCCAACGTCCTGACTTTC
>.|TRBJ1-1|.|TRBV28
CASSSMGGRDTEAFF
TGTGCCAGCAGTTCAATGGGGGGCAGGGACACTGAAGCTTTCTTT
>.|TRBJ2-3|.|TRBV9
CASSVGAAVSTDTQYF
TGTGCCAGCAGCGTAGGAGCGGCGGTAAGCACAGATACGCAGTATTTT
>.|TRBJ1-5|.|TRBV6-5
CASSYGGNQPQHF
TGTGCCAGCAGTTACGGTGGCAATCAGCCCCAGCATTTT
>.|TRBJ1-1|.|TRBV2
CASSDGRNTEAFF
TGTGCCAGCAGTGATGGGAGGAACACTGAAGCTTTCTTT
>.|TRBJ2-4|.|TRBV9
CASSVGRGAKNIQYF
TGTGCCAGCAGCGTAGGGAGGGGAGCCAAAAACATTCAGTACTTC
>.|TRBJ1-6|.|TRBV6-2/TRBV6-3
CASSYWQRSSYNSPLHF
TGTGCCAGCAGTTACTGGCAGCGGAGCTCCTATAATTCACCCCTCCACTTT
>.|TRBJ2-7|.|TRBV7-3
CASSPGGASVYEQYF
TGTGCCAGCAGTCCAGGGGGGGCGTCCGTCTACGAGCAGTACTTC
>.|TRBJ2-7|TRBD1|TRBV7-9
CASSLALRTGGQEQYF
TGTGCCAGCAGCTTAGCTCTTCGGACAGGGGGGCAGGAGCAGTACTTC
>.|TRBJ2-7|TRBD2|TRBV7-3
CASSLAGGALYEQYF
TGTGCCAGCAGTCTAGCGGGAGGGGCTCTCTACGAGCAGTACTTC
>.|TRBJ2-3|.|TRBV6-5
CASSYSPDADTQYF
TGTGCCAGCAGTTACAGCCCTGATGCAGATACGCAGTATTTT
>.|TRBJ2-7|.|TRBV7-6
CASSLIYEQYF
TGTGCCAGCAGCTTAATCTACGAGCAGTACTTC
>.|TRBJ1-1|.|TRBV5-1
CASNGRVLGGTEAFF
TGCGCCAGCAATGGGAGGGTCCTAGGAGGCACTGAAGCTTTCTTT
>once|TRBJ2-5|.|TRBV14
CASSPLREVLETQYF
TGTGCCAGCAGCCCCCTCAGAGAGGTCTTGGAGACCCAGTACTTC
>once|TRBJ2-1|.|TRBV7-4
CASSSRGSSYNEQFF
TGTGCCAGCAGCTCTAGAGGGAGCTCCTACAATGAGCAGTTCTTC
>.|TRBJ1-1|.|TRBV10-2
CASSGDAWNTEAFF
TGCGCCAGCAGTGGGGACGCTTGGAACACTGAAGCTTTCTTT
>.|TRBJ1-2|TRBD1|TRBV30
CAWRDRALYGYTF
TGTGCCTGGAGGGACAGGGCATTGTATGGCTACACCTTC
>.|TRBJ1-4|TRBD1|TRBV10-3
CAIPEGDRVAEKLFF
TGTGCCATCCCGGAAGGGGACAGGGTAGCTGAAAAACTGTTTTTT
>.|TRBJ1-6|.|TRBV19
CASAKGGESPLHF
TGTGCCAGTGCGAAAGGCGGTGAATCACCCCTCCACTTT
>.|TRBJ2-1|.|TRBV5-1
CASSPGEAIYNEQFF
TGCGCCAGCAGCCCCGGAGAGGCTATTTACAATGAGCAGTTCTTC
>.|TRBJ1-2|.|TRBV7-2
CASSPTRSANYGYTF
TGTGCCAGCAGCCCTACACGGTCAGCTAACTATGGCTACACCTTC
>.|TRBJ1-5|.|TRBV5-1
CASSPGVSNQPQHF
TGCGCCAGCAGCCCCGGGGTTAGCAATCAGCCCCAGCATTTT
>.|TRBJ1-2|.|TRBV6-1
CASSELGRSYGYTF
TGTGCCAGCAGTGAATTGGGCAGGTCTTATGGCTACACCTTC
>.|TRBJ1-1|TRBD1|TRBV28
CASSSPPGQGTTEAFF
TGTGCCAGCAGTTCCCCCCCGGGACAGGGGACCACTGAAGCTTTCTTT
>once|TRBJ1-5|TRBD1|TRBV25-1
CASSAGQGPPKNQPQHF
TGTGCCAGCAGTGCGGGACAGGGCCCACCGAAAAATCAGCCCCAGCATTTT
>.|TRBJ2-7|.|TRBV18
CASSPRTRAIYEQYF
TGTGCCAGCTCACCGCGTACCAGGGCGATTTACGAGCAGTACTTC
>.|TRBJ2-3|TRBD2|TRBV28
CASSSLAGVRDTQYF
TGTGCCAGCAGCTCCCTAGCGGGAGTGAGAGATACGCAGTATTTT
>.|TRBJ1-2|.|TRBV29-1
CSVELGYTF
TGCAGCGTGGAGCTTGGCTACACCTTC
>.|TRBJ1-3|TRBD1|TRBV6-5
CASSRGPSGNTIYF
TGTGCCAGCAGTAGGGGGCCCTCTGGAAACACCATATATTTT